The clone carrying this T cell receptor (beta chain) was recorded once. This record belongs to a study of blood T cell repertoires in COVID-19. Study-wide context: Donors in the United States, Italy and Spain gave samples during acute or convalescent COVID-19.

Germline V gives CDR1 SGHNT, CDR2 YYREEE (reference sequence). The CDR3 is made up of 16 amino acids. J was trimmed by 2 bases and V by 4 bases; bases with no gene match: 6. Produced via immunoSEQ multiplex PCR; TCRdb's table is partial and in-frame only. The table includes around 130,000 clones, about 88% detected once. The TCR sequence derives from a man in his sixties with COVID-19, enrolled during active disease. The specimen sequenced was peripheral blood. The rearrangement uses TRBV5-4 and TRBJ2-5, with 12 nucleotides matching TRBD2. CDR3 nucleotides: TGTGCCAGCAGCCAGGGACTAGCGGGCGTACAAGAGACCCAGTACTTC. Its protein is CASSQGLAGVQETQYF. Together with reference TRBV5-4 and TRBJ2-5, the CDR3 gives the full variable domain: ETGVTQSPTHLIKTRGQQVTLRCSSQSGHNTVSWYQQALGQGPQFIFQYYREEENGRGNFPPRFSGLQFPNYSSELNVNALELDDSALYLCASSQGLAGVQETQYFGPGTRLLVL.